Below are 2 T cell receptor beta chains sequenced from a single sample in a study of Graves' ophthalmopathy and Graves' hyperthyroidism. RNA served as the template for amplifying TCR beta CDR3 regions. Second-round multiplex PCR came after a first-round RT-PCR that employed HTBI primers. MiXCR was run by TCRdb on the multiplex PCR reads, yielding one entry per CDR3 protein. The sample has about 620,000 distinct CDR3 sequences, 20% to 25% seen once. Sequencing used peripheral blood. The source of these receptors is a young woman with stable Graves' hyperthyroidism. Some clones in this sample may be carry-over from other donors' samples.

The gene calls are TRBV28 and TRBJ1-2, with TRBD1 identical over 9 bases. The CDR3 loop spans 15 amino acids. Germline V gene data show CDR1 as MDHEN and CDR2 as SYDVKM. V lost 4 bases to trimming and J lost 8 bases; unmatched junction nucleotides: 11. In DNA form, the CDR3 reads TGTGCCAGCAGTTACGGGACAGGGTCTCCTTGGGGCTACACCTTC. This sequence encodes CASSYGTGSPWGYTF.

This clonotype was counted at least ten times. V usage is TRBV27 and J usage is TRBJ2-6, with a tentative D call TRBD1 (6 bases). Germline loops: CDR1 MNHEY, CDR2 SMNVEV (reference sequence). The CDR3 extends over 14 amino acids. V lost 6 bases and J 2 bases, leaving 8 bases between the germline ends. CDR3 in DNA: TGTGCCAGCAGCTGGGACACTGGGGCCAACGTCCTGACTTTC. Its protein product is CASSWDTGANVLTF.